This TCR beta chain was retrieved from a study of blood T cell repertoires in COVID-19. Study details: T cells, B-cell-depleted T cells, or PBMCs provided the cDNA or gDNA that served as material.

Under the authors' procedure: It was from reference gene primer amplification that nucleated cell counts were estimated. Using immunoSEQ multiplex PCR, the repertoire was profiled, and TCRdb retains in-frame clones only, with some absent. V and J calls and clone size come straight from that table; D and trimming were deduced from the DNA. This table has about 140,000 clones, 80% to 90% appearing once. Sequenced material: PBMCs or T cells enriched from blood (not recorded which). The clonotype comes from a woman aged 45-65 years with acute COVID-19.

CDR3 nucleotides: TGCGCCAGCAGCCAAGACCGGACTTACAATGAGCAGTTCTTC. Its protein is CASSQDRTYNEQFF. The chain is built from TRBV4-3 and TRBJ2-1; tentatively, D is TRBD2 (5 bases). This CDR3 has 14 amino acids. Trimming cost V 0 bases and J 4 bases, with 7 bases left between them. Germline assignment: CDR1 LGHNA and CDR2 YSLEER.